Listed below are T cell receptor beta chains from one sample, sequenced in a study of shared T cell receptors in the human thymus. This table comes from immunoSEQ multiplex PCR, and its TCRdb copy is limited to in-frame clones, with some not included. This table holds about 380,000 clones, around 95% found once. Sequencing was performed on thymocytes. These TCRs come from a human donor. Each CDR3 is given with its conserved first and last residue. Fields, in order: V gene, D gene, J gene, clone size, CDR3 DNA, CDR3 protein. A D gene is named only where the DNA matches it firmly. Clone sizes are given selectively: once, few, many, or a class where the clone is expanded.

>TRBV28|TRBD1|TRBJ1-1|few
TGTGCCAGCAGCACCGGGACAGCAAACACTGAAGCTTTCTTT
CASSTGTANTEAFF
>TRBV21-1|.|TRBJ2-7|.
TGTGCCAGCAGCCACGGTACGGGGAAAAAACCCACCGACCACTACGAGCAGTACTTC
CASSHGTGKKPTDHYEQYF
>TRBV11-3|.|TRBJ2-7|.
TGTGCCAGCAGCACTCAGGGACCGCACTACGAGCAGTACTTC
CASSTQGPHYEQYF
>TRBV7-9|.|TRBJ1-1|.
TGTGCCAGCAGCTACAGGGAGGACACTGAAGCTTTCTTT
CASSYREDTEAFF
>TRBV14|.|TRBJ2-7|.
TGTGCCAGCAGCCAAGTGGGGTGCGAGCAGTACTTC
CASSQVGCEQYF
>TRBV27|.|TRBJ1-2|.
TGTGCCAGTCGGGGGGGGATCGAGAAGTATGGCTACACCTTC
CASRGGIEKYGYTF
>TRBV11-2|.|TRBJ2-7|.
TGTGCCAGCAGCCGCGGAGGGGCGTCTTCCGGGGAGCAGTACTTC
CASSRGGASSGEQYF
>TRBV28|.|TRBJ1-2|.
TGTGCCAGCAGTTTCTTAAGGGGCTACACCTTC
CASSFLRGYTF
>TRBV10-3|.|TRBJ1-2|.
TGTGCCATCAAGAAGGCTCCGGGCTATGGCTACACCTTC
CAIKKAPGYGYTF
>TRBV27|.|TRBJ2-2|.
TGTGCCAGCAGTTTAGTCTTGGGACTCCACGCAACGAACACCGGGGAGCTGTTTTTT
CASSLVLGLHATNTGELFF
>TRBV27|.|TRBJ2-6|.
TGTGCCAGCAGTTCCAGTGGGGCCAACGTCCTGACTTTC
CASSSSGANVLTF
>TRBV2|.|TRBJ2-7|.
TGTGCCACGAGAAACGGGCACTCCTACGAGCAGTACTTC
CATRNGHSYEQYF
>TRBV6-4|.|TRBJ2-1|.
TGTGCCAGCAGTGCGGTTAGCGATATACCACAGGAGCAGTTCTTC
CASSAVSDIPQEQFF
>TRBV4-1|.|TRBJ2-3|.
TGCGCCAGCAGCCAAGGGGTTCCGGGATCTAGCACAGATACGCAGTATTTT
CASSQGVPGSSTDTQYF
>TRBV2|TRBD1|TRBJ2-3|.
TGTGCCACCGGGACAGTCACAGATACGCAGTATTTT
CATGTVTDTQYF
>TRBV7-2|TRBD1|TRBJ1-1|.
TGTGCCAGCAGCCCACCCGACAGGGAGAACACTGAAGCTTTCTTT
CASSPPDRENTEAFF
>TRBV15|.|TRBJ2-3|.
TGTGCCACCAGCAGTGTCCCAGGGATGTCAGATACGCAGTATTTT
CATSSVPGMSDTQYF
>TRBV19|.|TRBJ1-5|.
TGTGCCAGTAGTATAAATAGGACGGCCTATAGCAATCAGCCCCAGCATTTT
CASSINRTAYSNQPQHF
>TRBV11-2|.|TRBJ2-7|.
TGTGCCGTGGGTAAATTCTACGAGCAGTACTTC
CAVGKFYEQYF
>TRBV7-9|.|TRBJ2-1|.
TGTGCCAGCAGCCCGAAAGGGGCCAATGAGCAGTTCTTC
CASSPKGANEQFF
>TRBV2|TRBD1|TRBJ2-3|.
TGTGCCAGCAGTCGACAGGGGGCGAAAGATACGCAGTATTTT
CASSRQGAKDTQYF
>TRBV14|.|TRBJ2-3|.
TGTGCCAGCAGCCCAACGGATCATACGCAGTATTTT
CASSPTDHTQYF
>TRBV4-1|.|TRBJ2-2|.
TGCGCCAGCAGCCAAGTTACCGGGGAGCTGTTTTTT
CASSQVTGELFF
>TRBV11-2|.|TRBJ1-1|.
TGTGCCAGCAGCTTAAAGGGGGTCGAAGGTAACACTGAAGCTTTCTTT
CASSLKGVEGNTEAFF
>TRBV5-1|.|TRBJ2-3|.
TGCGCCAGCAGCCCTCACCAAAATACGCAGTATTTT
CASSPHQNTQYF
>TRBV28|.|TRBJ1-6|.
TGTGCCAGCAGTTTCCCAACAAATAATTCACCCCTCCACTTT
CASSFPTNNSPLHF
>TRBV28|TRBD2|TRBJ2-3|.
TGTGCCAGCAGCCACGGGGGGGGCAGGTGGACAGATACGCAGTATTTT
CASSHGGGRWTDTQYF
>TRBV27|.|TRBJ1-2|.
TGTGCCAGCAGCCGGACTTATACAGGGTTATGGTATGGCTACACCTTC
CASSRTYTGLWYGYTF
>TRBV7-3|TRBD2|TRBJ2-1|.
TGTGCCAGCAGCTTAAATGGGACTAGCGGGCCCCTAACCTACAATGAGCAGTTCTTC
CASSLNGTSGPLTYNEQFF
>TRBV6-5|.|TRBJ1-2|.
TGTGCCAGCGGACCCCAGGGGATACGCTATGGCTACACCTTC
CASGPQGIRYGYTF
>TRBV18|TRBD2|TRBJ2-7|.
TGTGCCAGCTCGGGCAAGACTAGCGGGAGGGAGTACGAGCAGTACTTC
CASSGKTSGREYEQYF
>TRBV6-5|.|TRBJ1-4|.
TGTGCCAGCAGTTACCGCGTGACAACTAATGAAAAACTGTTTTTT
CASSYRVTTNEKLFF
>TRBV18|.|TRBJ2-5|once
TGTGCCAGCTCACCAGCACTGGCGAGGGAGACCCAGTACTTC
CASSPALARETQYF
>TRBV6-1|.|TRBJ1-1|.
TGTGCCAGCAGTGAAATGGGACCCCCAGGGACTGAAGCTTTCTTT
CASSEMGPPGTEAFF
>TRBV6-5|.|TRBJ2-1|.
TGTGCCAGCAGTTATAGCTCCTACAATGAGCAGTTCTTC
CASSYSSYNEQFF
>TRBV29-1|.|TRBJ2-5|.
TGCAGCGTTCGTGACTACCAAGAGACCCAGTACTTC
CSVRDYQETQYF
>TRBV29-1|.|TRBJ1-1|.
TGCAGCGTTGAAGATCGGTACCCGAACACTGAAGCTTTCTTT
CSVEDRYPNTEAFF
>TRBV5-1|.|TRBJ1-4|.
TGCGCCAGCAGCCCTGAGCAGGGCGGCGATGAAAAACTGTTTTTT
CASSPEQGGDEKLFF
>TRBV10-3|TRBD2|TRBJ2-1|.
TGTGCCATCGGACTAGCGGGAGGGTACAATGAGCAGTTCTTC
CAIGLAGGYNEQFF
>TRBV6-5|.|TRBJ2-3|once
TGTGCCAGCAGCCAGAGGGTCGATAGCACAGATACGCAGTATTTT
CASSQRVDSTDTQYF
>TRBV4-2|.|TRBJ2-7|.
TGTGCCAGCAGCCAAGTAGGCGGGGCGGCCTCCTACGAGCAGTACTTC
CASSQVGGAASYEQYF
>TRBV5-1|.|TRBJ2-5|.
TGCGCCAGTAAACTTGGCTCGTACCGAAACTTATACCAAGAGACCCAGTACTTC
CASKLGSYRNLYQETQYF
>TRBV30|.|TRBJ1-4|once
TGTGCCTGGAGTGTATGTACGGTACGAGATGAAAAACTGTTTTTT
CAWSVCTVRDEKLFF
>TRBV27|.|TRBJ1-2|.
TGTGCCAGCAGTCCCCTGCGGGGAGGTGGCTACACCTTC
CASSPLRGGGYTF
>TRBV19|.|TRBJ1-2|.
TGTGCCAGTAGTCCCGAGGGGAGGACACATGAAAATAACTATGGCTACACCTTC
CASSPEGRTHENNYGYTF
>TRBV7-9|TRBD1|TRBJ2-7|.
TGTGCCAGCAGCGACCCCAACTTACAGGGGCCCTACGAGCAGTACTTC
CASSDPNLQGPYEQYF
>TRBV18|.|TRBJ2-2|.
TGTGCCAGCTCACCACCGTGCCACGGGGAGCTGTTTTTT
CASSPPCHGELFF
>TRBV5-4|.|TRBJ2-5|once
TGTGCCAGCAGCGGATACCGGCGAAAAGAGACCCAGTACTTC
CASSGYRRKETQYF
>TRBV27|.|TRBJ2-4|.
TGTGCCAGCAGTTTAACCCAGCCCCCTTCCGGAACCCTAGCCAAAAACATTCAGTACTTC
CASSLTQPPSGTLAKNIQYF
>TRBV21-1|.|TRBJ1-4|.
TGTGCCAGCAGCAAAGGGCCAGGGAATGAAAAACTGTTTTTT
CASSKGPGNEKLFF